A few counts support the clone carrying this T cell receptor (beta chain). This sample is part of a study of T cells in Graves' hyperthyroidism and ophthalmopathy. RNA transcripts served as the template for amplifying TCR beta CDR3 regions. Researchers ran a first-round RT-PCR on the TCR CDR3 using the HTBI primer set. Each CDR3 protein is one row after TCRdb ran MiXCR on the multiplex PCR reads. The sample lists about 740,000 distinct CDR3 sequences, approximately 14% occurring once. V was shortened by 1 base and J by 1 base, with 6 bases between the two germline ends. The germline CDR1 and CDR2 sequences are LGHNA and YSLEER. This CDR3 has 14 residues.

Input material: blood. This clonotype originated in a woman younger than 30 with Graves' hyperthyroidism. This chain links TRBV4-3 with TRBJ2-3; possible D gene TRBD2, 5 bases. CDR3 sequence: CASSQGSGTDTQYF. CDR3 in DNA: TGCGCCAGCAGCCAAGGTAGCGGCACAGATACGCAGTATTTT.